These 21 T cell receptor beta chains were all obtained from the same sample, sequenced in a study of T cells in Graves' hyperthyroidism and ophthalmopathy. What was amplified from RNA transcripts were TCR beta CDR3 regions. TCR CDR3 underwent first-round RT-PCR with the HTBI primer set. A single record per CDR3 protein comes from TCRdb applying MiXCR to the multiplex PCR reads. The sample gives approximately 370,000 distinct CDR3 sequences, about 17% of which show up once; approximately 35% is in the top ten. Material: blood. Source of these receptors: a woman between 25 and 40 years old with Graves' hyperthyroidism that later progressed to Graves' ophthalmopathy.

This clonotype was seen at least ten times. The V call is TRBV7-9, the J call TRBJ2-5, with 7 bases fitting TRBD2. CDR1 and CDR2 (germline): SEHNR, FQNEAQ (reference sequence). CDR3 length: 14 residues. The V segment lost 4 bases and the J segment 5 bases; nucleotides outside the gene matches: 7. The CDR3 here is CASSSIGGGETQYF. The DNA for the CDR3 is TGTGCCAGCAGCTCCATTGGGGGAGGGGAGACCCAGTACTTC. The whole variable domain, remainder taken from reference TRBV7-9 and TRBJ2-5, is DTGVSQNPRHKITKRGQNVTFRCDPISEHNRLYWYRQTLGQGPEFLTYFQNEAQLEKSRLLSDRFSAERPKGSFSTLEIQRTEQGDSAMYLCASSSIGGGETQYFGPGTRLLVL.

At least ten counts were recorded for this clonotype. V is TRBV27 and J is TRBJ2-1; maybe TRBD2 (5 bases). Trimming cost V 3 bases and J 5 bases, with 20 bases left between them. Germline lookup yields CDR1 MNHEY and CDR2 SMNVEV (reference sequence). This CDR3 is 17 amino acids long. CDR3 sequence: CASSFFPWTDNHNEQFF. The CDR3, as DNA: TGTGCCAGCAGTTTCTTTCCCTGGACTGACAACCACAATGAGCAGTTCTTC.

This clonotype occurred many times. The chain recombines TRBV18 with TRBJ2-1; TRBD1 matches 10 bases. V lost 3 bases and J lost 3; bases outside the gene matches: 5. This CDR3 comprises 16 residues. In germline, CDR1 is KGHSH, CDR2 LQKENI. This CDR3 is CASSPPGQGDYNEQFF. CDR3 nucleotide sequence: TGTGCCAGCTCACCTCCCGGACAGGGGGACTACAATGAGCAGTTCTTC.

This clonotype came up many times. The V call is TRBV6-2 or TRBV6-3, the J call TRBJ2-3, with unresolved D. The germline V gene encodes CDR1 MNHEY and CDR2 SVGEGT. This CDR3 is built from 14 residues. V was shortened by 3 bases and J by 0 bases, with 7 bases between the two germline ends. The CDR3 here is CASSYGQSTDTQYF. The DNA for the CDR3 is TGTGCCAGCAGTTATGGGCAGAGCACAGATACGCAGTATTTT.

This clonotype was recorded a few times. The chain combines TRBV4-2 with TRBJ2-3, with TRBD2 as a possible D gene (5 bases). The germline CDR1 and CDR2 sequences are LGHNA and YNFKEQ. The ends were cut back, 0 bases at V and 2 bases at J, with 12 bases in the middle. This CDR3 is built from 16 residues. CDR3 bases: TGTGCCAGCAGCCAAGATTGGCTAGCAGACACAGATACGCAGTATTTT. Amino acids: CASSQDWLADTDTQYF.

The table lists this clonotype with many counts. This chain links TRBV28 with TRBJ2-1, with D tentatively TRBD2 (6 bases). Trimming took off 8 bases at V and 2 bases at J, with 16 bases between the two ends. Germline V gives CDR1 MDHEN, CDR2 SYDVKM. The CDR3 covers 15 residues. The CDR3 reads CASRHSERAYNEQFF. The CDR3 nucleotides are TGTGCCAGCCGTCACTCGGAGCGGGCCTACAATGAGCAGTTCTTC.

Comment on this clonotype: Just one base apart from a much larger clone, this may be a read error. V and J are TRBV28 and TRBJ2-3, with 11 bases fitting TRBD1. Germline assignment: CDR1 MDHEN and CDR2 SYDVKM. CDR3 length: 15 amino acids. The CDR3 here is CAISLDRGRIDTQYF. The CDR3, as DNA: TGTGCCATCAGTTTGGACAGGGGGCGGATTGATACGCAGTATTTT.

This clonotype was seen more than once but under ten times. CDR3 DNA sequence: TGCAGCGTTGAAGATCGGACAGGCAGCGAGCAGTACTTC. It codes for CSVEDRTGSEQYF. The rearrangement joins TRBV29-1 to TRBJ2-7; 7 nucleotides align to TRBD1. There are 13 residues in the CDR3. Germline-derived CDR1 and CDR2 are SQVTM and ANQGSEA. The ends lost 0 bases at V and 6 bases at J; junction bases unmatched: 5.

This clonotype was observed many times. V gene TRBV12-5 combines with J gene TRBJ2-3; no clear D. Looked up from germline, CDR1 is LGHNT and CDR2 is FRNRAP. The V gene lost 6 bases and the J gene lost 4 bases, with 17 bases spanning the gap. The length of the CDR3 is 15 residues. CDR3 residues: CASGSPHPLSDTQYF. In DNA, the CDR3 is TGTGCTAGTGGCTCACCCCATCCCTTATCAGATACGCAGTATTTT. Together with reference TRBV12-5 and TRBJ2-3, the CDR3 gives the full variable domain: DARVTQTPRHKVTEMGQEVTMRCQPILGHNTVFWYRQTMMQGLELLAYFRNRAPLDDSGMPKDRFSAEMPDATLATLKIQPSEPRDSAVYFCASGSPHPLSDTQYFGPGTRLTVL.

The gene calls are TRBV20-1 and TRBJ2-5, with 9 bases aligning to TRBD1. This CDR3 region has 16 residues. The ends lost 5 bases at V and 5 bases at J; junction bases unmatched: 15. Germline V gene data show CDR1 as DFQATT and CDR2 as SNEGSKA (reference sequence). The CDR3 sequence is CSAPSLGTGSPETQYF. CDR3 DNA: TGCAGTGCTCCGTCACTGGGGACAGGGTCCCCGGAGACCCAGTACTTC.

Turning to this clonotype: A much larger clone lies a single base off, so this may be a read error. This rearrangement joins TRBV20-1 to TRBJ2-5, with TRBD1 identical over 9 bases. With V trimmed by 1 base and J by 2 bases, 2 bases remained unmatched. Germline CDR1 and CDR2: DFQATT and SNEGSKA (reference sequence). CDR3 length equals 14 residues. The CDR3 DNA is TGCAGTGCTAGAGGTGGGACAGGGCAAGAGACCCAGTACTTC. Its protein is CSARGGTGQETQYF.

This clonotype was counted ten times or more. The chain joins TRBV10-3 to TRBJ2-3; no reliable D call. Trimming took 10 bases from V and 1 from J, leaving 9 bases between them. Germline V gene sequence: CDR1 ENHRY, CDR2 SYGVKD. CDR3 size: 12 residues. The CDR3 DNA reads TGTGCCACTACACTGGGCACAGATACGCAGTATTTT. Its translation: CATTLGTDTQYF.

This clonotype appeared many times. The gene calls are TRBV27 and TRBJ1-6, with D possibly matching TRBD1 (6 bases). Trimming shortened V by 5 bases and J by 10 bases, and 18 bases separated the two germline ends. Germline lookup yields CDR1 MNHEY and CDR2 SMNVEV (reference sequence). The CDR3 has 15 residues. CDR3 loop: CASSLKAQGLSPLHF. CDR3 bases: TGTGCCAGCAGTCTAAAGGCCCAGGGGTTGTCACCCCTCCACTTT.

This clonotype turned up a few times. The chain combines TRBV7-6 with TRBJ2-1, with D perhaps TRBD2 (6 bases). Germline V gene data show CDR1 as SGHVS and CDR2 as FNYEAQ. Deletions cut 1 base from V and 0 bases from J, with 13 bases between. The CDR3 totals 17 residues. The chain's CDR3 is CASSLGSGESSYNEQFF. The CDR3 nucleotides are TGTGCCAGCAGCTTAGGTTCGGGGGAGAGCTCCTACAATGAGCAGTTCTTC.

This chain joins TRBV4-1 and TRBJ2-2; D gene unclear. The germline V gene has CDR1 MGHRA and CDR2 YSYEKL. The germline V and J ends were trimmed by 11 bases and 2 bases, with 12 bases remaining between them. The CDR3 is made up of 13 amino acids. CDR3 loop: CASGVPNTGELFF. The CDR3 DNA is TGCGCCTCGGGTGTCCCCAACACCGGGGAGCTGTTTTTT.

This clonotype was observed at least ten times. This sequence joins TRBV12-3 or TRBV12-4 and TRBJ2-7; D is unresolved. CDR3 length: 14 residues. V was cut by 1 base and J by 0 bases, with 7 bases left in between. CDR3 coding DNA: TGTGCCAGCAGTTTAGACCGGCGCTCCTACGAGCAGTACTTC. Its translation is CASSLDRRSYEQYF.

This clonotype was observed a handful of times. The chain joins TRBV7-9 to TRBJ2-3, with no clear D. Germline CDR1 is SEHNR and CDR2 is FQNEAQ (reference sequence). Deletions cut 3 bases from V and 5 bases from J, with 12 bases between. This CDR3 region has 14 residues. The CDR3 nucleotides are TGTGCCAGCAGCTTCAACCCTCCTGGAGATACGCAGTATTTT. Amino acid sequence: CASSFNPPGDTQYF.

The sample holds many counts of this clonotype. This rearrangement joins TRBV12-3 or TRBV12-4 to TRBJ1-3, with D possibly matching TRBD1 (5 bases). CDR3 length: 15 amino acids. Trimming took 3 bases from V and 0 from J, leaving 9 bases between them. The CDR3 bases are TGTGCCAGCAGTTTGGGACGGGCCTCTGGAAACACCATATATTTT. It is translated as CASSLGRASGNTIYF.

This clonotype showed up many times. This chain links TRBV20-1 with TRBJ1-4; D is undetermined. V gave up 3 bases and J gave up 8 bases, with 13 bases separating them. Germline CDR1 reads DFQATT; CDR2 reads SNEGSKA (reference sequence). This CDR3 comprises 13 residues. The CDR3: CSASVSVGEKLFF. In nucleotides, the CDR3 is TGCAGTGCTAGTGTATCCGTAGGCGAAAAACTGTTTTTT.

Ten or more counts support this clonotype. The chain couples TRBV5-1 to TRBJ1-2; 9 bases align to TRBD1. The junction had 5 bases not matched to a gene; V was cut back by 3 bases and J by 2 bases. The germline V gene has CDR1 SGHRS and CDR2 YFSETQ. The CDR3 runs to 15 residues. The CDR3 is CASSSGGTGNYGYTF. The CDR3 DNA is TGCGCCAGCAGCTCCGGAGGGACAGGGAACTATGGCTACACCTTC.

Only a few counts were recorded for this clonotype. A read error may explain this, as a much larger clone is one base away. The chain has TRBV27 and TRBJ2-5; D may be TRBD1 (7 bases). CDR1 and CDR2 from the germline V gene are MNHEY and SMNVEV (reference sequence). The CDR3 has 13 amino acids. CDR3 DNA: TGTGCCGGCAGTGGGGGGACAGTAGAGACCCAGTACTTC. Translated, it gives CAGSGGTVETQYF.